This TCR beta chain was recorded in a study of patients and donors after allogeneic stem cell transplantation. This CDR3 comprises 16 residues. With V trimmed by 2 bases and J by 5 bases, 8 bases remained unmatched. CDR1 MNHEY and CDR2 SVGEGT come from the germline V gene. TCRdb reprocessed the RT-PCR reads via MiXCR and lists one record per CDR3 protein. The sample yields about 230,000 distinct CDR3 sequences, 11% to 15% seen once. The table lists this clonotype with a few counts. The V gene is TRBV6-2 or TRBV6-3, the J gene TRBJ2-3, with 9 bases that match TRBD2. Material: blood, either unsorted or a sorted T cell fraction (not recorded which). This receptor was identified in a human donor who was either an allogeneic HSCT recipient or a stem cell or donor lymphocyte infusion donor (not recorded which). It is not recorded whose cells these are; they may come from a transplant donor. CDR3 in amino acids: CASSYGLLAGLDTQYF. DNA of the CDR3: TGTGCCAGCAGTTACGGTTTACTAGCGGGTTTAGATACGCAGTATTTT.